This entry concerns a single T cell receptor (beta chain). Its cognate antigen is unknown. This specimen belongs to a study of shared clonotypes between healthy human individuals. General study points: Generation probabilities were higher for clonotypes shared across all four sorted-subset donors than for unshared ones.

Germline values: CDR1 MDHEN, CDR2 SYDVKM. The CDR3 totals 16 residues. V was clipped by 7 bases and J by 6 bases, with 22 bases between them. On sorted subsets, replicate PCRs used roughly 190 ng DNA, or 25,000 to 35,000 T cell genomes. TCRdb keeps only in-frame clones here, not all; method: immunoSEQ multiplex PCR. Seen here are roughly 2.5 million clones, around 90% observed once, and the top ten hold about 0.13%. The sequenced sample was naive CD4+ T cells sorted from blood. Regarding subset: CD45RA+ positively selected. The TCR was taken from a man aged 18 to 30 in good health. V is TRBV28 and J is TRBJ1-5; weak D call: TRBD1 (6 bases). In DNA, the CDR3 is TGTGCCAGCATCTCGTGGGGGGGGCGGTCGAGTCAGCCCCAGCATTTT. Amino acid sequence: CASISWGGRSSQPQHF.